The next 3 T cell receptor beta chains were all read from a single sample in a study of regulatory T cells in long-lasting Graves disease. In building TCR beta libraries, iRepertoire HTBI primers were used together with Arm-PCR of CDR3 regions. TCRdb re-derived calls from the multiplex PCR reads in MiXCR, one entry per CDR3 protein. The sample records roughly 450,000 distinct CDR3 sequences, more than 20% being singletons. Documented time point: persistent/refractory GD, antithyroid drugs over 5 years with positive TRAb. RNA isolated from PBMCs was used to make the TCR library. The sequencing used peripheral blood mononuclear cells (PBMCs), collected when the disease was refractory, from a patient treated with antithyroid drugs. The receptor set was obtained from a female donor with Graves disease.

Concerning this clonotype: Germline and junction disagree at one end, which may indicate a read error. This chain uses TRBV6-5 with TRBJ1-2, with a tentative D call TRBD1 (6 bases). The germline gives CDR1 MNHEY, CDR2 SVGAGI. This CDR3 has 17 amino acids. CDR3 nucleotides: TGCGCCAGCAGTTACTCGATAGGGGGGGCGTTCGACTATGGCTACACCTTC. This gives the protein CASSYSIGGAFDYGYTF.

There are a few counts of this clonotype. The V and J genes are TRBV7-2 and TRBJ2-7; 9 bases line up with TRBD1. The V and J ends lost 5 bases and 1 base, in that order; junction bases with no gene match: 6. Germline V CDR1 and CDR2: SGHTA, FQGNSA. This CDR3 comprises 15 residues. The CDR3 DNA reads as TGTGCCAGCAGCAAAGGACAGGGGCCATCCTACGAGCAGTACTTC. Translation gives CASSKGQGPSYEQYF.

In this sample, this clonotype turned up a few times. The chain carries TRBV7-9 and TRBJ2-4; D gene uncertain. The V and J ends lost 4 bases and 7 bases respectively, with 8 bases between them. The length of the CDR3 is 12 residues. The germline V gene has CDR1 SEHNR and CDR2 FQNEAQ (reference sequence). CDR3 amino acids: CASSSLGNIQYF. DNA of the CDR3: TGTGCCAGCAGCTCTCTTGGGAACATTCAGTACTTC.